Listed below are T cell receptor beta chains from one sample, sequenced in a study of CD8 T cells in ankylosing spondylitis. TCRdb called the 5' RACE reads again in MiXCR, with one record for every CDR3 protein. The table includes 35,000 to 50,000 distinct CDR3 sequences, approximately 10% detected once. Source material: blood, either unsorted or a sorted T cell fraction (not recorded which). These receptors were taken from a male donor with ankylosing spondylitis or in good health (not recorded which). The CDR3 runs from the conserved cysteine through the conserved F or W. The D gene is left open where the match is weak. Rows may omit the clone size; those that give it use once, few, many or a size class.

D | J | V | size | length | DNA | CDR3
NA | TRBJ2-1 | TRBV19 | many | 18 | TGTGCCAGTAGTATTGAAGGAGATGGGTCGTTTGGATACAATGAGCAGTTCTTC | CASSIEGDGSFGYNEQFF
NA | TRBJ2-5 | TRBV5-4 | many | 14 | TGTGCCAGCAGCTTGGTGGGGGAACAAGAGACCCAGTACTTC | CASSLVGEQETQYF
TRBD1 | TRBJ2-2 | TRBV9 | many | 16 | TGTGCCAGCAGCGCGGGACAGCTTTCGAACACCGGGGAGCTGTTTTTT | CASSAGQLSNTGELFF
TRBD1 | TRBJ1-4 | TRBV5-1 | many | 15 | TGCGCCAGCAGCGGGGACAGGGCAACTAATGAAAAACTGTTTTTT | CASSGDRATNEKLFF
NA | TRBJ2-2 | TRBV5-4 | many | 14 | TGTGCCAGCAGCAAGACAGGGAACACCGGGGAGCTGTTTTTT | CASSKTGNTGELFF
TRBD1 | TRBJ1-4 | TRBV3-1 | many | 14 | TGTGCCAGCAGCCCCCCAGGGGGTGTCGAAAAACTGTTTTTT | CASSPPGGVEKLFF
NA | TRBJ1-5 | TRBV5-1 | many | 14 | TGCGCCAGCAGCTTGGAGTACGGCAATCAGCCCCAGCATTTT | CASSLEYGNQPQHF
NA | TRBJ2-7 | TRBV6-5 | NA | 16 | TGTGCCAGCAGTTACCGTGGGTGGGGCAGCTCCTACGAGCAGTACTTC | CASSYRGWGSSYEQYF
NA | TRBJ2-1 | TRBV12-3/TRBV12-4 | many | 14 | TGTGCCAGCAGTCCTCAGGGCTCCTACAATGAGCAGTTCTTC | CASSPQGSYNEQFF
TRBD1 | TRBJ2-2 | TRBV12-3/TRBV12-4 | NA | 15 | TGTGCCAGCAGCAAGACAGGGGCCAACACCGGGGAGCTGTTTTTT | CASSKTGANTGELFF
NA | TRBJ1-1 | TRBV30 | few | 13 | TGTGCCTGGAGTGTAGTCAAGAACACTGAAGCTTTCTTT | CAWSVVKNTEAFF
NA | TRBJ2-3 | TRBV6-4 | NA | 11 | TGTGCCAGCAGTACCCTACAAACGCAGTATTTT | CASSTLQTQYF
NA | TRBJ2-5 | TRBV5-1 | many | 14 | TGCGCCAGCAGCCACCGTACCGCTCAAGAGACCCAGTACTTC | CASSHRTAQETQYF
NA | TRBJ1-1 | TRBV20-1 | medium-sized | 13 | TGCAGTGCTAGAGGACCCTGGAACACTGAAGCTTTCTTT | CSARGPWNTEAFF
TRBD1 | TRBJ2-5 | TRBV5-1 | many | 14 | TGCGCCAGCAGCTTGGGACAGGGGGCCCCCCCCCAGTACTTC | CASSLGQGAPPQYF
NA | TRBJ1-4 | TRBV12-3/TRBV12-4 | NA | 14 | TGTGCCAACAGTTTTTCGGGTGTCAGTGAAAAACTGTTTTTT | CANSFSGVSEKLFF
NA | TRBJ2-3 | TRBV18 | many | 14 | TGTGCCAGCTCACCAACCAAAAGCACAGATACGCAGTATTTT | CASSPTKSTDTQYF
NA | TRBJ1-2 | TRBV7-2 | NA | 12 | TGTGCCACCGGCGCTGCTAACTATGGCTACACCTTC | CATGAANYGYTF
TRBD2 | TRBJ2-3 | TRBV11-2 | NA | 16 | TGTGCCAGCAGCCCCGGACTAGCGGGGATGGCAGATACGCAGTATTTT | CASSPGLAGMADTQYF
NA | TRBJ2-7 | TRBV5-1 | many | 15 | TGCGCCAGCAGCTCTGGAAGACAGGCATCCTACGAGCAGTACTTC | CASSSGRQASYEQYF
NA | TRBJ2-1 | TRBV18 | many | 17 | TGTGCCAGCTCACCCCCTTATGAGGATAGCCCCTACAATGAGCAGTTCTTC | CASSPPYEDSPYNEQFF
NA | TRBJ1-1 | TRBV7-2 | NA | 15 | TGTGCCAGCAGCTTAGCGTCCCTAAGGAACACTGAAGCTTTCTTT | CASSLASLRNTEAFF
TRBD2 | TRBJ2-5 | TRBV5-1 | many | 13 | TGCGCCAGCAGGCGGGGGTATCAAGAGACCCAGTACTTC | CASRRGYQETQYF
TRBD2 | TRBJ2-2 | TRBV20-1 | many | 15 | TGCAGTGCTGCTCCGGGACTAGCGAACACCGGGGAGCTGTTTTTT | CSAAPGLANTGELFF
NA | TRBJ1-5 | TRBV15 | many | 14 | TGTGCCACCAGCGCAGGGGTCGGCAATCAGCCCCAGCATTTT | CATSAGVGNQPQHF
NA | TRBJ2-1 | TRBV29-1 | many | 11 | TGCAGCGTTGAAACGGCGGATGAGCAGTTCTTC | CSVETADEQFF
NA | TRBJ1-4 | TRBV19 | NA | 17 | TGTGCCAGTAGTATTATGGTAGTTCGAACGGCGAATGAAAAACTGTTTTTT | CASSIMVVRTANEKLFF
TRBD1 | TRBJ2-7 | TRBV5-1 | many | 15 | TGCGCCAGCAGCTTGGTGGGACAGGGGCTCCACGAGCAGTACTTC | CASSLVGQGLHEQYF
NA | TRBJ1-2 | TRBV5-1 | many | 14 | TGCGCCAGCAGCTTGGGACAAGCGACCTATGGCTACACCTTC | CASSLGQATYGYTF
NA | TRBJ1-2 | TRBV5-1 | many | 14 | TGCGCCAGCAGCCCGCCAGGGGTCTACTATGGCTACACCTTC | CASSPPGVYYGYTF
NA | TRBJ2-5 | TRBV5-1 | many | 14 | TGCGCCAGCAGCTTGACGGGACTCAGGGAGACCCAGTACTTC | CASSLTGLRETQYF
NA | TRBJ1-5 | TRBV2 | NA | 14 | TGTGCCAGCACTGCTAACGGGATCAGACAGCCCCAGCATTTT | CASTANGIRQPQHF
NA | TRBJ2-1 | TRBV19 | NA | 16 | TGTGCCAGTACCGATCCGACAGGCTTTTCCGGCAATGAGCAGTTCTTC | CASTDPTGFSGNEQFF
NA | TRBJ1-2 | TRBV2 | many | 15 | TGTGCCAGCACCGCCTCGGGGGTAACCCTTTATGGCTACACCTTC | CASTASGVTLYGYTF
NA | TRBJ1-6 | TRBV20-1 | many | 14 | TGCAGTGGGTCGGGACCGAACTATAATTCACCCCTCCACTTT | CSGSGPNYNSPLHF
TRBD1 | TRBJ1-5 | TRBV12-3/TRBV12-4 | many | 16 | TGTGCCAGCAGCCCTACGGACAGGGGGTCCGGTCAGCCCCAGCATTTT | CASSPTDRGSGQPQHF
NA | TRBJ2-2 | TRBV7-2 | once | 14 | TGTGCCAGCAGCTTAGCGCCCGAGGCCGGGGAGCTGTTTTTT | CASSLAPEAGELFF
TRBD1 | TRBJ1-5 | TRBV20-1 | many | 13 | TGCAGTGCTAGGACAGGGAGGGATCAGCCCCAGCATTTT | CSARTGRDQPQHF
NA | TRBJ2-2 | TRBV3-2 | many | 15 | TGTGCCAGCAGCCAAGATTTCACCCGTCCCGGGGAGCTGTTTTTT | CASSQDFTRPGELFF
NA | TRBJ1-2 | TRBV5-4 | few | 15 | TGTGCCAGCAGCGCGAAGGCAGCTAATAGCTATGGCTACACCTTC | CASSAKAANSYGYTF
NA | TRBJ1-1 | TRBV12-3/TRBV12-4 | many | 15 | TGTGCCAGCAGTTCCCGGGGGCGCGGGAACACTGAAGCTTTCTTT | CASSSRGRGNTEAFF
NA | TRBJ1-1 | TRBV19 | few | 13 | TGTGCCAGTTCTCCCCAGGCAGGGGCGGTAGCTTTCTTT | CASSPQAGAVAFF
NA | TRBJ1-3 | TRBV10-3 | many | 14 | TGTGCCATCAGTAAGGACATCTCTGGAAACACCATATATTTT | CAISKDISGNTIYF
NA | TRBJ1-2 | TRBV5-1 | many | 13 | TGCGCCAGCAGCTGGTACATGAACTATGGCTACACCTTC | CASSWYMNYGYTF
TRBD2 | TRBJ2-5 | TRBV5-4 | few | 16 | TGTGCCAGCAGCTCCCGCTCGGACGGGGGGGCTCAGACCCAGTACTTC | CASSSRSDGGAQTQYF
TRBD2 | TRBJ2-2 | TRBV6-1 | many | 15 | TGTGCCAGCAGAGAGCGGGGGGGCCACACCGGGGAGCTGTTTTTT | CASRERGGHTGELFF
NA | TRBJ2-3 | TRBV12-3/TRBV12-4 | many | 14 | TGTGCCAGCAGTTTGCGCGTTAGAGGAGATACGCAGTATTTT | CASSLRVRGDTQYF
NA | TRBJ2-1 | TRBV5-1 | many | 15 | TGCGCCAGCAGCTTGGAAGGTCCCTCCTACAATGAGCAGTTCTTC | CASSLEGPSYNEQFF
NA | TRBJ2-5 | TRBV12-3/TRBV12-4 | many | 15 | TGTGCCAGCACCCCAGGGGTACATCCCTGGGAGACCCAGTACTTC | CASTPGVHPWETQYF
TRBD2 | TRBJ2-1 | TRBV5-1 | many | 19 | TGCGCCAGCAGCCCGGGACTAGCGGGGGGGCTTGGCTCCTACAATGAGCAGTTCTTC | CASSPGLAGGLGSYNEQFF
NA | TRBJ2-2 | TRBV6-1 | many | 16 | TGTGCCACAGGGGCACCTCCAAATGCGAACACCGGGGAGCTGTTTTTT | CATGAPPNANTGELFF
NA | TRBJ2-1 | TRBV7-9 | NA | 14 | TGTGCCAGCAGCTTAGCAGGTACAATGGGAGAGCAGTTCTTC | CASSLAGTMGEQFF
NA | TRBJ1-1 | TRBV5-1 | many | 16 | TGCGCCAGCAGCTTTGGCAGGGAGCTCATTCAGGCTGAAGCTTTCTTT | CASSFGRELIQAEAFF
NA | TRBJ2-5 | TRBV12-3/TRBV12-4 | many | 11 | TGTGCCAGCAGGCGCGGCGAGACCCAGTACTTC | CASRRGETQYF
NA | TRBJ2-1 | TRBV27 | few | 15 | TGTGCCAGCAGTTTTGGGACAAAGCCCTTCAATGAGCAGTTCTTC | CASSFGTKPFNEQFF
NA | TRBJ1-1 | TRBV5-1 | many | 14 | TGCGCCAGCAGCTTCCAACCAATGAACACTGAAGCTTTCTTT | CASSFQPMNTEAFF
TRBD2 | TRBJ2-1 | TRBV19 | many | 18 | TGTGCCAGTAGCCCGGGACTAGCGGGGGGGCTAGGAGACAATGAGCAGTTCTTC | CASSPGLAGGLGDNEQFF
NA | TRBJ2-7 | TRBV20-1 | many | 15 | TGCAGTGCTAGAGCCACCGAGGGGGGGGTCTACGAGCAGTACTTC | CSARATEGGVYEQYF
NA | TRBJ2-4 | TRBV3-1 | many | 13 | TGTGCCAGCAGCCAAAGGGGTTCGGACATTCAGTACTTC | CASSQRGSDIQYF